One and the same sample provided the 11 T cell receptor beta chains below, sequenced in a study of T cells in Graves' hyperthyroidism and ophthalmopathy. There were TCR beta CDR3 regions amplified from RNA transcripts. The study used the HTBI primer set for a first-round RT-PCR of the TCR CDR3. Via MiXCR, TCRdb re-called the multiplex PCR reads, giving one row per CDR3 protein. The top ten clones hold under 7% of a sample with fewer than 650,000 distinct CDR3 sequences, approximately 13% of them seen once. Sequencing was performed on blood. All receptors derive from a woman younger than 45 with Graves' hyperthyroidism that later progressed to Graves' ophthalmopathy.

This clonotype has a handful of counts. The chain has TRBV20-1 and TRBJ2-5; 8 bases line up with TRBD2. CDR3 size: 19 residues. V was clipped by 0 bases and J by 5 bases; unmatched bases: 20. Germline V lookup: CDR1 DFQATT, CDR2 SNEGSKA (reference sequence). The CDR3 DNA reads as TGCAGTGCTAGAGATTCCCGTAGCAAGACGGGAGGGCCAATTGAGACCCAGTACTTC. Its translation is CSARDSRSKTGGPIETQYF.

The chain is built from TRBV6-1 and TRBJ2-7; possible D gene TRBD2, 5 bases. The CDR3 is 13 amino acids. V gave up 4 bases and J gave up 6 bases, with 13 bases separating them. Germline V gene data show CDR1 as MNHNS and CDR2 as SASEGT. The CDR3 spells CASSVAPSSEQYF. The CDR3 DNA reads as TGTGCCAGCAGTGTTGCCCCTAGCTCCGAGCAGTACTTC.

This clonotype was counted ten times or more. V usage is TRBV6-5 and J usage is TRBJ2-5; 7 nucleotides line up with TRBD2. With V trimmed by 2 bases and J by 2 bases, 8 bases remained unmatched. The CDR3 sequence is 16 residues long. Germline V CDR1 and CDR2: MNHEY, SVGAGI. The CDR3 region has the DNA TGTGCCAGCAGTTACCTTAGCGGGCGAGGTCAAGAGACCCAGTACTTC. Translated, it gives CASSYLSGRGQETQYF.

This clonotype was detected ten times or more. This chain joins TRBV27 and TRBJ2-7, with D tentatively TRBD1 or TRBD2 (5 bases each). The V gene's germline CDR1 is MNHEY and CDR2 SMNVEV (reference sequence). The CDR3 extends over 14 amino acids. The germline V and J ends were trimmed by 5 bases and 5 bases, with 16 bases remaining between them. The CDR3 DNA reads as TGTGCCAGCAGTATCCGGGACGGGTGGGACGAGCAGTACTTC. Translated: CASSIRDGWDEQYF.

V is TRBV6-1 and J is TRBJ1-4; no reliable D call. This CDR3 comprises 12 residues. Trimming cost V 5 bases and J 8 bases, with 9 bases left between them. CDR1 and CDR2 from the germline V gene are MNHNS and SASEGT. The CDR3 sequence is CASSRDGEKLFF. The CDR3 DNA reads as TGTGCCAGCAGTCGCGACGGGGAAAAACTGTTTTTT.

The chain couples TRBV18 to TRBJ2-7, with D possibly matching TRBD1 (7 bases). Germline loops: CDR1 KGHSH, CDR2 LQKENI. The CDR3 runs to 15 residues. Between the trimmed V and J ends, which lost 5 bases and 3 bases, there was a span of 17 bases. Written as DNA, the CDR3 is TGTGCCAGCTCATCGGGGGACAGAGCGGGCTACGAGCAGTACTTC. Protein: CASSSGDRAGYEQYF.

This clonotype was seen ten or more times. The CDR3: CASSLESEQETQYF. Written as DNA, the CDR3 is TGCGCCAGCAGCTTGGAGTCAGAGCAAGAGACCCAGTACTTC. The rearrangement joins TRBV5-1 to TRBJ2-5; D is unresolved. The germline gives CDR1 SGHRS, CDR2 YFSETQ. Trimming left V 0 bases short and J 2 bases short, with 8 bases between. This CDR3 comprises 14 residues.

There are many counts of this clonotype. The V gene is TRBV28, the J gene TRBJ2-5; D possibly corresponds to TRBD1 (6 bases). The CDR3 covers 14 residues. V lost 3 bases and J lost 4, with 12 bases in between. Germline-derived CDR1 and CDR2 are MDHEN and SYDVKM. The DNA for the CDR3 is TGTGCCAGCAGTTTGTTACAGGGTGGAGAGACCCAGTACTTC. It yields the protein CASSLLQGGETQYF.

V and J are TRBV24-1 and TRBJ2-2, with D perhaps TRBD1 (6 bases). The ends were cut back, 4 bases at V and 4 bases at J, with 12 bases in the middle. The germline gives CDR1 KGHDR, CDR2 SFDVKD. CDR3 length: 15 amino acids. CDR3: CATSDRGQTTGELFF. For the CDR3, the DNA is TGTGCCACCAGTGACCGCGGACAGACCACCGGGGAGCTGTTTTTT.

This clonotype was counted only a few times. The chain's CDR3 is CAWSIDGSGELFF. The DNA for the CDR3 is TGTGCCTGGAGTATAGATGGATCCGGGGAGCTGTTTTTT. The V gene is TRBV30, the J gene TRBJ2-2; D not resolved. CDR3 length equals 13 residues. Trimming stripped 2 bases from V and 6 bases from J, with 10 bases between. Germline V gene lookup returns CDR1 GTSNPN and CDR2 SVGIG (reference sequence).

This clonotype has a count of ten or more. The rearrangement uses TRBV18 and TRBJ1-1; D uncertain. The V gene lost 3 bases and the J gene lost 6 bases, with 8 bases spanning the gap. The CDR3 runs to 12 residues. Germline V gives CDR1 KGHSH, CDR2 LQKENI. The CDR3 loop is CASSPRTSEAFF. CDR3 DNA: TGTGCCAGCTCACCCCGGACGTCTGAAGCTTTCTTT.